These 24 T cell receptor beta chains were all obtained from the same sample, sequenced in a study of blood T cell repertoires in COVID-19. Measured with immunoSEQ multiplex PCR; TCRdb has only the in-frame clones, and not every one. The sample shows 150,000 to 250,000 clones, around 94% of them seen only once. Sequencing was performed on peripheral blood. These receptors all stem from a man aged 30-40 years with COVID-19, enrolled during active disease.

The chain combines TRBV7-7 with TRBJ2-5, with a tentative D call TRBD2 (5 bases). The V end was cut by 5 bases, the J end by 5 bases, with 18 bases between. CDR1 is SSHAT, CDR2 FNYEAQ, per germline (reference sequence). The CDR3 runs to 15 residues. The CDR3 sequence is CASSPNPRTLETQYF. The CDR3, as DNA: TGTGCCAGCAGCCCTAACCCCAGGACTCTGGAGACCCAGTACTTC.

The chain uses TRBV6-6 and TRBJ1-5; D is possibly TRBD1 (5 bases). The CDR3 has 17 residues. The germline V gene has CDR1 MNHNY and CDR2 SVGAGI (reference sequence). V gave up 5 bases and J gave up 9 bases, with 26 bases separating them. Written as DNA, the CDR3 is TGTGCCAGCAGTCCCAATCGGGGAGGGGAGGACTTGGTGCCCCAGCATTTT. This encodes CASSPNRGGEDLVPQHF.

J is TRBJ2-7 and V is TRBV12-5, with 7 positions matching TRBD2. Germline lookup yields CDR1 LGHNT and CDR2 FRNRAP. V lost 5 bases, J lost 0 bases, and 7 bases stayed unmatched. CDR3 size: 15 residues. Written as DNA, the CDR3 is TGTGCTAGTGGTCCTCGAGCGGGGAGCTCCTACGAGCAGTACTTC. This gives the protein CASGPRAGSSYEQYF.

This sequence joins TRBV10-3 and TRBJ2-2; 7 positions match TRBD1. V trimming: 6 bases; J trimming: 4 bases; junction bases outside the gene matches: 2. Germline CDR1 reads ENHRY; CDR2 reads SYGVKD. The CDR3 runs to 13 residues. Here the CDR3 DNA reads TGTGCCATCAGGACAGGGTCCACCGGGGAGCTGTTTTTT. Translating gives CAIRTGSTGELFF.

CDR3 residues: CASSQVTATGELFF. In DNA form, the CDR3 reads TGTGCCAGCAGCCAAGTGACAGCTACCGGGGAGCTGTTTTTT. The chain uses TRBV3-1 (or the pseudogene TRBV3-2) and TRBJ2-2, with a possible D match to TRBD1 (5 bases). The CDR3 is 14 amino acids. Looked up from germline, CDR1 is LGHDT and CDR2 is YNNKEL (reference sequence). Trimming shortened V by 1 base and J by 5 bases, and 8 bases separated the two germline ends.

For this clone: At one boundary the junction diverges from the germline segment, which might be a read error. The sample holds other DNA sequences that translate to the same CDR3. The chain has TRBV5-4 and TRBJ1-2; a possible D gene is TRBD1 (6 bases). The CDR3 spans 13 residues. Germline assignment: CDR1 SGHNT and CDR2 YYREEE (reference sequence). In nucleotides, the CDR3 is TGCGCCAGCAGCACGAACAGGGACGTCGGCTACACCTTC. Translation gives CASSTNRDVGYTF.

This chain links TRBV5-6 with TRBJ2-5; 8 positions agree with TRBD2. After removal of 3 bases from V and 3 bases from J, the junction contained 7 bases not matched to a gene. CDR1 is SGHDT and CDR2 is YYEEEE in the germline V gene. This CDR3 contains 15 residues. The CDR3 DNA reads TGTGCCAGCAGCTATGCGGGGGGCCGGGAAGAGACCCAGTACTTC. It yields the protein CASSYAGGREETQYF.

The rearrangement uses TRBV7-6 and TRBJ2-1; TRBD1 might be the D (6 bases). The germline V and J ends were trimmed by 3 bases and 6 bases, with 21 bases remaining between them. The CDR3 consists of 17 residues. Germline V gene sequence: CDR1 SGHVS, CDR2 FNYEAQ. CDR3 amino acids: CASSFPRGSGDRNEQFF. CDR3 sequence (DNA): TGTGCCAGCAGCTTCCCGAGGGGATCAGGGGATCGCAATGAGCAGTTCTTC.

This clone showed up just once. The chain combines TRBV7-2 with TRBJ1-1; D remains unclear. Germline V lookup: CDR1 SGHTA, CDR2 FQGNSA. With 1 base removed from V and 0 bases from J, the gap between germline ends came to 9 bases. This CDR3 is built from 15 residues. The CDR3 DNA reads as TGTGCCAGCAGCTTAGGGCCCCAGATGAACACTGAAGCTTTCTTT. It codes for CASSLGPQMNTEAFF.

The rearrangement uses TRBV18 and TRBJ2-2, with 9 nucleotides matching TRBD1. The ends lost 6 bases at V and 6 bases at J; junction bases unmatched: 11. The CDR3 extends over 16 amino acids. Germline-derived CDR1 and CDR2 are KGHSH and LQKENI. CDR3 nucleotides: TGTGCCAGCTCCCTGGCTGGGGACAGGGCCGCCGGGGAGCTGTTTTTT. Encoded protein: CASSLAGDRAAGELFF. The full variable domain, with the rest looked up from reference TRBV18 and TRBJ2-2, is NAGVMQNPRHLVRRRGQEARLRCSPMKGHSHVYWYRQLPEEGLKFMVYLQKENIIDESGMPKERFSAEFPKEGPSILRIQQVVRGDSAAYFCASSLAGDRAAGELFFGEGSRLTVL.

The rearrangement joins TRBV11-1 to TRBJ1-1, with D tentatively TRBD1 (5 bases). V lost 1 base to trimming and J lost 6 bases, with 9 bases between them. The CDR3 spans 13 residues. Germline V gene lookup returns CDR1 SGHAT and CDR2 FQDESV (reference sequence). The CDR3 reads CASSLVGGAEAFF. The CDR3 bases are TGTGCCAGCAGCTTAGTGGGGGGAGCTGAAGCTTTCTTT.

Remarks on this clone: At one of its ends the junction is not consistent with the germline gene, which may arise from a read error. The chain links TRBV7-2 to TRBJ2-7; 13 bases are a match to TRBD2. This CDR3 comprises 13 residues. The germline CDR1 and CDR2 sequences are SGHTA and FQGNSA. This CDR3 is CASSLPGLAGTNF. DNA of the CDR3: TGTGCCAGCAGCTTACCGGGACTAGCGGGAACTAACTTC.

V and J are TRBV5-1 and TRBJ1-2, with 7 bases fitting TRBD1. CDR1 and CDR2 from the germline V gene are SGHRS and YFSETQ. The CDR3 is 15 amino acids. Trimming cost V 4 bases and J 7 bases; bases outside gene matches: 13. The CDR3 reads CASSPRQGAIIGYTF. The CDR3 DNA follows: TGCGCCAGCAGCCCGAGACAGGGAGCAATTATTGGCTACACCTTC. The whole variable domain, filled in from reference TRBV5-1 and TRBJ1-2, reads KAGVTQTPRYLIKTRGQQVTLSCSPISGHRSVSWYQQTPGQGLQFLFEYFSETQRNKGNFPGRFSGRQFSNSRSEMNVSTLELGDSALYLCASSPRQGAIIGYTFGSGTRLTVV.

This clone is a singleton in its sample. This chain uses TRBV5-1 with TRBJ2-3, with a tentative D call TRBD1 (6 bases). The CDR3 runs 14 residues. From germline, CDR1 is SGHRS and CDR2 YFSETQ. V dropped 4 bases and J dropped 3 bases, with 12 bases sitting between them. Here the CDR3 reads CASSRDIGTDTQYF. Written as DNA, the CDR3 is TGCGCCAGCAGCCGGGACATCGGAACAGATACGCAGTATTTT. The variable domain in full, with the rest retrieved from reference TRBV5-1 and TRBJ2-3, is KAGVTQTPRYLIKTRGQQVTLSCSPISGHRSVSWYQQTPGQGLQFLFEYFSETQRNKGNFPGRFSGRQFSNSRSEMNVSTLELGDSALYLCASSRDIGTDTQYFGPGTRLTVL.

The genes are TRBV6-5 and TRBJ1-5; tentative D call: TRBD1 (5 bases). This CDR3 region has 16 residues. Germline V gene lookup returns CDR1 MNHEY and CDR2 SVGAGI. With 4 bases removed from V and 5 bases from J, the gap between germline ends came to 18 bases. CDR3 DNA: TGTGCCAGCAGTTCCAGGATTGGGCAGGGCGATCAGCCCCAGCATTTT. Its protein is CASSSRIGQGDQPQHF.

The genes are TRBV18 and TRBJ1-2, with 10 bases lining up with TRBD1. The CDR3 runs to 13 residues. V was clipped by 6 bases and J by 7 bases; unmatched bases: 5. Germline V lookup: CDR1 KGHSH, CDR2 LQKENI. CDR3 loop: CASSSGTGVGYTF. The CDR3 region has the DNA TGTGCCAGCTCGTCCGGGACAGGGGTTGGCTACACCTTC. The complete variable domain, with remaining parts taken from reference TRBV18 and TRBJ1-2, reads NAGVMQNPRHLVRRRGQEARLRCSPMKGHSHVYWYRQLPEEGLKFMVYLQKENIIDESGMPKERFSAEFPKEGPSILRIQQVVRGDSAAYFCASSSGTGVGYTFGSGTRLTVV.

This sequence joins TRBV9 and TRBJ2-7; 11 nucleotides match TRBD2. The germline V gene has CDR1 SGDLS and CDR2 YYNGEE. CDR3 length equals 14 residues. The ends lost 0 bases at V and 6 bases at J; junction bases unmatched: 2. The CDR3 region is CASSVELAGVEQYF. As DNA, the CDR3 is TGTGCCAGCAGCGTAGAACTAGCGGGGGTCGAGCAGTACTTC.

This chain links TRBV3-1 (or the pseudogene TRBV3-2) with TRBJ2-2; D is possibly TRBD1 (6 bases). CDR1 is LGHDT, CDR2 YNNKEL, per germline (reference sequence). The CDR3 runs to 14 residues. The V and J ends lost 1 base and 7 bases respectively, with 10 bases between them. CDR3 sequence (DNA): TGTGCCAGCAGCCAAGGTGGGGGCAGCGGGGAGCTGTTTTTT. It encodes CASSQGGGSGELFF.

This chain uses TRBV18 with TRBJ1-2, with 7 nucleotides matching TRBD1. The V gene's germline CDR1 is KGHSH and CDR2 LQKENI. J was trimmed by 8 bases and V by 3 bases; bases with no gene match: 12. There are 15 residues in the CDR3. The CDR3 reads CASSPMNGQERGYTF. The DNA for the CDR3 is TGTGCCAGCTCACCTATGAACGGACAGGAGCGGGGCTACACCTTC. Based on the CDR3 plus reference TRBV18 and TRBJ1-2, the full variable domain is NAGVMQNPRHLVRRRGQEARLRCSPMKGHSHVYWYRQLPEEGLKFMVYLQKENIIDESGMPKERFSAEFPKEGPSILRIQQVVRGDSAAYFCASSPMNGQERGYTFGSGTRLTVV.

The V call is TRBV6-5, the J call TRBJ1-2; D call uncertain. V was pared by 0 bases and J by 4 bases, with 12 bases between. Germline V gene sequence: CDR1 MNHEY, CDR2 SVGAGI. There are 15 residues in the CDR3. CDR3 loop: CASSYSEVGPYGYTF. DNA of the CDR3: TGTGCCAGCAGTTACTCGGAGGTCGGGCCCTATGGCTACACCTTC.

The chain recombines TRBV6-6 with TRBJ2-5; 9 nucleotides match TRBD1. The V and J ends lost 10 bases and 5 bases, in that order; junction bases with no gene match: 8. Germline V lookup: CDR1 MNHNY, CDR2 SVGAGI (reference sequence). CDR3 length equals 13 residues. Here the CDR3 DNA reads TGTGCCACCCGGGACAGGGTTTTGGAGACCCAGTACTTC. It is translated as CATRDRVLETQYF.

The V call is TRBV18, the J call TRBJ1-3; 8 bases align to TRBD1. V shed 4 bases, J shed 4 bases, and the junction held 6 bases outside the gene matches. The germline CDR1 and CDR2 sequences are KGHSH and LQKENI. The CDR3 runs to 15 residues. In nucleotides, the CDR3 is TGTGCCAGCTCACGAATACAGGGGGGCGGAAACACCATATATTTT. Its protein is CASSRIQGGGNTIYF. Full variable domain (remainder filled in from reference TRBV18 and TRBJ1-3): NAGVMQNPRHLVRRRGQEARLRCSPMKGHSHVYWYRQLPEEGLKFMVYLQKENIIDESGMPKERFSAEFPKEGPSILRIQQVVRGDSAAYFCASSRIQGGGNTIYFGEGSWLTVV.

This clone was seen only a few times. CDR3 DNA sequence: TGTGCCAGTAAATCAAGCGGGGGGAACTATGGCTACACCTTC. Protein sequence: CASKSSGGNYGYTF. The genes are TRBV19 and TRBJ1-2, with D possibly being TRBD1 (5 bases). Germline V gene data show CDR1 as LNHDA and CDR2 as SQIVND (reference sequence). V lost 7 bases and J 2 bases, leaving 14 bases between the germline ends. The CDR3 spans 14 residues.

CDR3 sequence: CASGRGRSMNTEAFF. For the CDR3, the DNA is TGTGCCAGCGGGCGGGGACGGTCGATGAACACTGAAGCTTTCTTT. The chain is built from TRBV28 and TRBJ1-1, with D possibly matching TRBD1 (5 bases). V lost 8 bases, J lost 0 bases, and 16 bases lay in between. CDR1 and CDR2 (germline): MDHEN, SYDVKM. The CDR3 has 15 residues.